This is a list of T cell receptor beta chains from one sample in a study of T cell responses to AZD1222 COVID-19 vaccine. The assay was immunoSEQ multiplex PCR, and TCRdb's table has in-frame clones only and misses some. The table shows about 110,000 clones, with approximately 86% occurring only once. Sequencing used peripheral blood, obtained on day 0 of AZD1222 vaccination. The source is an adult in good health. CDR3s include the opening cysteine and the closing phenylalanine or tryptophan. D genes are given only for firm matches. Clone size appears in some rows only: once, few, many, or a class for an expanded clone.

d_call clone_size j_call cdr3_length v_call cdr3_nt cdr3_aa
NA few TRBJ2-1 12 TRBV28 TGTGCCAGCAGTCCCGGAGGCCATGAGCAGTTCTTC CASSPGGHEQFF
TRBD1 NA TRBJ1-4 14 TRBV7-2 TGTGCCAGCAGCTTTTGGGACAGCAATGAAAAACTGTTTTTT CASSFWDSNEKLFF
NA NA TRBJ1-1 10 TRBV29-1 TGCAGCGTTGAAGATTCTGAAGCTTTCTTT CSVEDSEAFF
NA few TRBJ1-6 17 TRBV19 TGTGCCAGTAGTATTGCGATGGCGAGCTCCTATAATTCACCCCTCCACTTT CASSIAMASSYNSPLHF
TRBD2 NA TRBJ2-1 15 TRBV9 TGTGCCAGCAGCTCGGGACTAGCGGGGTGGGATGAGCAGTTCTTC CASSSGLAGWDEQFF
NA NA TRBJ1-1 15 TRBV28 TGTGCCAGCAGCCTACCGGGGAGGGGCAGTACTGAAGCTTTCTTT CASSLPGRGSTEAFF
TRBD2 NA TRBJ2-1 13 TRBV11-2 TGTGCCAGCAGCTTAGGACTAGCCAATGAGCAGTTCTTC CASSLGLANEQFF
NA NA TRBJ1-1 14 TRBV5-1 TGCGCCAGCAGCTTGACAGGGCCAGGCACTGAAGCTTTCTTT CASSLTGPGTEAFF
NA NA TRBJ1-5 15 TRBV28 TGTGCCAGCAGGGACTCTTGGGGGGTGGGGCAGCCCCAGCATTTT CASRDSWGVGQPQHF
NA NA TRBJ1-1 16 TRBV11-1 TGTGCCAGCAGCCCGACGCTCGGCAGGGTGGGCACTGAAGCTTTCTTT CASSPTLGRVGTEAFF